The sequence of this T cell receptor (beta chain) was determined in a study of Graves' ophthalmopathy and Graves' hyperthyroidism (dated by TCRdb to the late 2010s). For context, the study as a whole: Peripheral blood was collected at initial diagnosis, before any treatment. In total, 135 blood samples were TCR-sequenced: fewer than 50 ophthalmopathy, 75 hyperthyroidism and approximately 17 hyperthyroidism-to-ophthalmopathy patients. Following sampling, methimazole starting at 30 mg daily was administered to hyperthyroidism patients, and high-dose intravenous methylprednisolone was administered to ophthalmopathy patients. To tell Graves' ophthalmopathy apart from Graves' hyperthyroidism, and to predict which patients would progress to ophthalmopathy, the study relied on TCR beta repertoire signatures. For independent validation, a separate cohort was made up of some 18 hyperthyroidism patients plus 17 patients who later progressed from hyperthyroidism to ophthalmopathy. A discovery set of 100 or so patients (roughly 41 ophthalmopathy, about 58 stable hyperthyroidism) was enrolled to explore V-J signatures distinguishing ophthalmopathy from hyperthyroidism. In about six hyperthyroidism patients, the T-cell repertoire of thyroid tissue was compared with the T-cell repertoire of blood.

Results the study describes overall, beyond this receptor: No statistical method was used to set the sample size in advance, and the investigators knew which group each participant was assigned to. In validation, the model predicted ophthalmopathy progression with over 60% sensitivity and 72.22% specificity; roughly eleven predicted patients were CT-confirmed with GO in a median of around 6.5 months. In cross-validation, the 13-signature model distinguished ophthalmopathy from stable hyperthyroidism with approximately 90% sensitivity and about 81% specificity, while in the test set the corresponding values were roughly 80% and 75%. Most expanded thyroid clonotypes with frequency above 0.001 were also detected in blood, suggesting blood repertoires may reflect the thyroid immune response.

For repertoire sequencing, the TCR beta CDR3 regions were amplified from RNA transcripts. The first round was an RT-PCR using HTBI primers with the Qiagen OneStep RT-PCR kit, and this first round was followed by a second-round multiplex PCR, then size selection and purification. Libraries were sequenced paired-end with 100 bp reads on an Illumina HiSeq2000. The study's own analysis went as follows. SOAPnuke was used to process the reads, removing any read that contained adapters or uncalled bases, had a mean Phred below 15, or lacked an exact match to the constant primer or identifier. High-quality paired reads were merged with COPE v1.2.5. Clonotypes were defined as unique nucleotide sequences and were aligned to IMGT TRB V, D and J references using MiTCR v1.1. Analysis was restricted to V-J combinations with a frequency above 0.0001, which covered 98% to 99.2% of repertoires. For each V-J combination, a TCR clonal expansion and chaos score was defined as the ratio of F50 clonal expansion to chaos observed in the TCRdist matrix. Welch's t-statistics and random forest were used to narrow the features down to roughly twelve V-J combinations, which were then fed into a naive Bayes classifier. The similarity between thyroid and blood repertoires was quantified using the Morisita-Horn index. TCRdb applied fastp at Q25 and MiXCR to the public reads, then kept only in-frame beta chains. For every CDR3 protein sequence, its rows merge into one entry that carries the most common genes and DNA. The V and J calls and clone size are TCRdb's, not the authors'. This sample is represented by around 600,000 distinct CDR3 sequences; about 41% of them were singletons. In total, the top ten clones hold 3% to 4% of the sample.

The ophthalmopathy patients had moderately to severely active disease, with a Clinical Activity Score of 3 or higher, a NOSPECS grade of 4 or higher, and a disease duration of less than 3 months. Patients with other autoimmune diseases, uncontrolled infections, pregnancy or lactation were excluded from the study. Clinical symptoms, serum thyroxine, TRAb, thyroid ultrasound and orbital computed tomography were used for diagnosis. Using Ficoll-Paque density gradient centrifugation, PBMCs were isolated from 9.5 to 10 ml of fresh peripheral blood. Total RNA was extracted using Trizol reagent, and RNA quality was checked on an Agilent 2100 Bioanalyzer. CDR1 and CDR2 were assigned from the germline V gene as MNHEY and SVGAGI. Trimmed from V: 0 bases; trimmed from J: 2 bases; junction bases lacking a gene match: 5. Taken from cysteine to phenylalanine, the CDR3 has 16 residues. The kept DNA is CDR3 alone, 48 bases in frame from the first base.

This clonotype was observed a few times. Its antigen is still unknown. Within one base of it there is no much larger clone, and no base qualities were kept. This chain joins TRBV6-5 to TRBJ2-7; 9 junctional bases match TRBD2. The origin of this receptor is an adult man with Graves' ophthalmopathy. The sequencing input was peripheral blood. The CDR3 protein is CASSYSNLAGPYEQYF. The DNA reads as follows: TGTGCCAGCAGTTACTCGAATCTAGCGGGACCCTACGAGCAGTACTTC.